The 21 T cell receptor beta chains presented below share a single source sample, sequenced in a study of shared clonotypes between healthy human individuals. Terminally differentiated effector memory CD45RA+ cells were excluded by CCR7 positive selection of CD45RO-negative cells. Some clones are missing from TCRdb's copy, which holds only in-frame ones; the method was immunoSEQ multiplex PCR. The sample lists 500,000 to 700,000 clones; 85% to 95% were seen once. Sequencing input: naive CD8+ T cells sorted from blood. Receptors originate from a woman aged 25 to 39 in good health.

The chain combines TRBV10-3 with TRBJ2-2; unclear D gene. The CDR3 has 14 residues. Germline assignment: CDR1 ENHRY and CDR2 SYGVKD. Trimming took off 7 bases at V and 7 bases at J, with 16 bases between the two ends. CDR3: CAITKVGFVGELFF. The CDR3 DNA is TGTGCCATCACCAAGGTAGGGTTTGTCGGGGAGCTGTTTTTT.

About this clone: At the DNA level, this CDR3 is encoded by other sequences in the same sample as well. V gene TRBV28 combines with J gene TRBJ1-2; D is uncertain. The CDR3 covers 13 residues. The ends were cut back, 0 bases at V and 4 bases at J, with 6 bases in the middle. Germline CDR1 reads MDHEN; CDR2 reads SYDVKM. CDR3 amino acids: CASSLWTGYGYTF. The CDR3 nucleotides are TGTGCCAGCAGTTTATGGACCGGCTATGGCTACACCTTC.

The J gene is TRBJ2-7, the V gene TRBV11-2; weak D call: TRBD2 (6 bases). Germline values: CDR1 SGHAT, CDR2 FQNNGV. CDR3 length: 18 residues. The V end lost 3 bases, the J end lost 4 bases, and 25 bases lay between the germline ends. CDR3 sequence reads: CASSFFSPLREIKYEQYF. In DNA form, the CDR3 reads TGTGCCAGCAGCTTTTTTTCCCCCTTACGGGAGATTAAGTACGAGCAGTACTTC.

V gene TRBV7-9 combines with J gene TRBJ2-6; 7 nucleotides align to TRBD1. There are 16 residues in the CDR3. With 7 bases clipped from V and 3 bases from J, the junction kept 9 bases outside the gene matches. Germline values: CDR1 SEHNR, CDR2 FQNEAQ (reference sequence). CDR3 nucleotides: TGTGCCAGCAAACAGGGGTCTGAGGGTGGGGCCAACGTCCTGACTTTC. Translation: CASKQGSEGGANVLTF.

This chain joins TRBV28 and TRBJ2-6; TRBD1 is a possible D gene (6 bases). CDR1 is MDHEN, CDR2 SYDVKM, per germline. CDR3 size: 16 residues. V was cut by 2 bases and J by 0 bases, with 8 bases left in between. CDR3: CASSLQGYSGANVLTF. Here the CDR3 DNA reads TGTGCCAGCAGTTTACAGGGGTACTCTGGGGCCAACGTCCTGACTTTC.

V is TRBV7-9 and J is TRBJ2-1, with 14 bases fitting TRBD2. Losses at the gene ends were 5 bases for V and 12 bases for J; bases not matched to a gene: 6. Germline lookup yields CDR1 SEHNR and CDR2 FQNEAQ (reference sequence). CDR3 length: 14 residues. CDR3 coding DNA: TGTGCCAGCAGCGGGACTAGCGGGAGTGGGAGGCAGTTCTTC. Protein: CASSGTSGSGRQFF. The complete variable domain, with remaining parts taken from reference TRBV7-9 and TRBJ2-1, reads DTGVSQNPRHKITKRGQNVTFRCDPISEHNRLYWYRQTLGQGPEFLTYFQNEAQLEKSRLLSDRFSAERPKGSFSTLEIQRTEQGDSAMYLCASSGTSGSGRQFFGPGTRLTVL.

The rearrangement links TRBV19 to TRBJ1-1; D is unclear. The CDR3 totals 15 residues. Germline-derived CDR1 and CDR2 are LNHDA and SQIVND (reference sequence). The V end lost 7 bases, the J end lost 1 base, and 16 bases lay between the germline ends. Here the CDR3 reads CASTQPSRPNTEAFF. The CDR3 DNA is TGTGCCAGTACCCAGCCCAGCAGGCCGAACACTGAAGCTTTCTTT. Drawing the rest from reference TRBV19 and TRBJ1-1, the complete variable domain is DGGITQSPKYLFRKEGQNVTLSCEQNLNHDAMYWYRQDPGQGLRLIYYSQIVNDFQKGDIAEGYSVSREKKESFPLTVTSAQKNPTAFYLCASTQPSRPNTEAFFGQGTRLTVV.

The chain links TRBV28 to TRBJ2-7; D is unclear. The V end was cut by 8 bases, the J end by 3 bases, with 11 bases between. The CDR3 runs 12 residues. The V gene's germline CDR1 is MDHEN and CDR2 SYDVKM. This CDR3 is CASRSPGYEQYF. The CDR3 nucleotides read TGTGCCAGCCGGTCCCCAGGCTACGAGCAGTACTTC.

A single count supports this clone. This chain uses TRBV13 with TRBJ2-7, with D hard to call. V was trimmed by 5 bases and J by 6 bases, leaving 11 bases between them. The CDR3 runs 12 residues. Germline V gives CDR1 PRHDT, CDR2 FYEKMQ (reference sequence). The CDR3 loop is CASSTKASEQYF. Here the CDR3 DNA reads TGTGCCAGCAGCACTAAAGCCAGCGAGCAGTACTTC.

With regard to this clone: In the same sample, other DNA sequences code for this CDR3. The rearrangement uses TRBV19 and TRBJ1-1; D not resolved. Trimming left V 9 bases short and J 0 bases short, with 8 bases between. The CDR3 consists of 12 residues. The germline gives CDR1 LNHDA, CDR2 SQIVND (reference sequence). CDR3 nucleotides: TGTGCCAGCTCCAGGCTGAACACTGAAGCTTTCTTT. Translating gives CASSRLNTEAFF.

The chain is built from TRBV27 and TRBJ2-3; 11 nucleotides match TRBD2. V trimming: 5 bases; J trimming: 0 bases; junction bases outside the gene matches: 4. Looked up from germline, CDR1 is MNHEY and CDR2 is SMNVEV (reference sequence). The CDR3 sequence is 16 residues long. The CDR3 reads CASSERTSGSTDTQYF. As DNA, the CDR3 is TGTGCCAGCAGTGAAAGGACTAGCGGGAGCACAGATACGCAGTATTTT.

V gene TRBV6-5 combines with J gene TRBJ1-2, with 8 bases identical to TRBD1. The CDR3 has 16 residues. Germline lookup yields CDR1 MNHEY and CDR2 SVGAGI. V shed 0 bases, J shed 3 bases, and the junction held 6 bases outside the gene matches. DNA for the CDR3: TGTGCCAGCAGTTACTCGACAGGGGAGATAGACTATGGCTACACCTTC. Translated, it gives CASSYSTGEIDYGYTF.

The chain links TRBV28 to TRBJ2-3; 7 nucleotides line up with TRBD1. V lost 6 bases to trimming and J lost 1 base; unmatched junction nucleotides: 16. Germline values: CDR1 MDHEN, CDR2 SYDVKM. The CDR3 runs 18 residues. This chain's CDR3 is CASSPPPTGAWGTDTQYF. The CDR3 DNA follows: TGTGCCAGCAGCCCTCCACCCACAGGGGCTTGGGGCACAGATACGCAGTATTTT. The complete variable domain, with remaining parts taken from reference TRBV28 and TRBJ2-3, reads DVKVTQSSRYLVKRTGEKVFLECVQDMDHENMFWYRQDPGLGLRLIYFSYDVKMKEKGDIPEGYSVSREKKERFSLILESASTNQTSMYLCASSPPPTGAWGTDTQYFGPGTRLTVL.

In DNA form, the CDR3 reads TGTGCCAGCAGTGAATATGGCGGAGAATTCTACAATGAGCAGTTCTTC. As protein: CASSEYGGEFYNEQFF. The rearrangement joins TRBV6-1 to TRBJ2-1; no reliable D call. The V and J ends lost 2 bases and 3 bases respectively, with 14 bases between them. The CDR3 loop spans 16 amino acids. Germline V CDR1 and CDR2: MNHNS, SASEGT.

With respect to this clone: The same CDR3 can be traced to other DNA sequences in this sample. The gene calls are TRBV9 and TRBJ2-1; TRBD2 matches at 7 bases. Per the germline V gene, CDR1 is SGDLS and CDR2 is YYNGEE. This CDR3 region has 13 residues. After removal of 0 bases from V and 8 bases from J, the junction contained 2 bases not matched to a gene. DNA of the CDR3: TGTGCCAGCAGCGTAGAGGGAGGGGATGAGCAGTTCTTC. Residues: CASSVEGGDEQFF.

The chain carries TRBV25-1 and TRBJ2-7; tentative D call: TRBD1 (5 bases). Germline V CDR1 and CDR2: MGHDK, SYGVNS. With 5 bases removed from V and 2 bases from J, the gap between germline ends came to 7 bases. The CDR3 totals 12 residues. CDR3 bases: TGTGCCAGCAGTCCAGGGACCTACGAGCAGTACTTC. Encoded protein: CASSPGTYEQYF.

The DNA of the CDR3 is TGTGCCAGCAGCCCCCCTAGGCTTCCGGTGATGAGTGGCTACACCTTC. Encoded protein: CASSPPRLPVMSGYTF. The chain uses TRBV7-9 and TRBJ1-2; D remains ambiguous. This CDR3 comprises 16 residues. The germline CDR1 and CDR2 sequences are SEHNR and FQNEAQ (reference sequence). V lost 5 bases to trimming and J lost 7 bases, with 23 bases between them.

This clone is a singleton in its sample. The chain recombines TRBV2 with TRBJ2-7; the D is unclear. Trimming took off 8 bases at V and 4 bases at J, with 18 bases between the two ends. The germline V gene encodes CDR1 SNHLY and CDR2 FYNNEI. CDR3 length equals 14 residues. CDR3 protein: CASGGRAGLYEQYF. Written as DNA, the CDR3 is TGTGCCAGCGGCGGACGCGCTGGCTTATACGAGCAGTACTTC.

The rearrangement uses TRBV6-4 and TRBJ2-3, with unresolved D. Germline V gene sequence: CDR1 MRHNA, CDR2 SNTAGT. Deletions cut 5 bases from V and 2 bases from J, with 8 bases between. The CDR3 length is 13 residues. As DNA, the CDR3 is TGTGCCAGCAGTAGACGGAACACAGATACGCAGTATTTT. Protein product: CASSRRNTDTQYF.

V gene TRBV2 combines with J gene TRBJ2-7, with TRBD2 matching 10 bases. J was trimmed by 3 bases and V by 4 bases; bases with no gene match: 3. CDR1 and CDR2 from the germline V gene are SNHLY and FYNNEI. This CDR3 region has 14 residues. This CDR3 reads CASSGTSGYYEQYF. The CDR3 DNA sequence: TGTGCCAGCAGTGGGACTAGCGGATACTACGAGCAGTACTTC.

The V gene is TRBV28, the J gene TRBJ2-5; D is unclear. CDR1 MDHEN and CDR2 SYDVKM come from the germline V gene. V was pared by 1 base and J by 1 base, with 7 bases between. This CDR3 is 14 amino acids long. The CDR3 spells CASSLYAGQETQYF. Here the CDR3 DNA reads TGTGCCAGCAGTTTATACGCCGGCCAAGAGACCCAGTACTTC.